What follows is one T cell receptor beta chain and its context. Sequencing was performed with immunoSEQ multiplex PCR; in TCRdb, only in-frame clones are kept and a portion is missing. The sample includes 150,000 or so clones, 84% seen only once; the top ten take approximately 12%. The sample belongs to a study of blood T cell repertoires in COVID-19. Overall study: Sites across the United States, Italy and Spain contributed samples from acute and convalescent COVID-19. Nucleic acid was either cDNA or gDNA, and it came from T cells, B-cell-depleted T cells, or PBMCs.

This study enrolled people aged roughly 18 to 90 from about 24 US geographic areas. V lost 6 bases and J lost 11; bases outside the gene matches: 8. Per germline, CDR1 MNHEY and CDR2 SVGAGI. The CDR3 spans 12 residues. The genes are TRBV6-5 and TRBJ1-1, with 8 bases identical to TRBD1. Input material: PBMCs or T cells enriched from blood (not recorded which). The TCR originated in a man aged 45-65 years who had recovered from COVID-19. CDR3 nucleotides: TGTGCCAGCAGCTACACAGGGGGGGACGCTTTCTTT. Translated, it gives CASSYTGGDAFF.